A single sample gave rise to the 17 T cell receptor beta chains below, sequenced in a study of blood T cell repertoires in COVID-19. Sequencing was performed with immunoSEQ multiplex PCR; in TCRdb, only in-frame clones are kept and a portion is missing. The sample has about 50,000 clones; around 86% are singletons. Sequenced input: peripheral blood. Source of these receptors: a woman aged 60 to 75 with acute or convalescent COVID-19.

The gene calls are TRBV7-6 and TRBJ2-1, with 11 bases that match TRBD2. V lost 5 bases to trimming and J lost 8 bases; unmatched junction nucleotides: 17. Germline lookup yields CDR1 SGHVS and CDR2 FNYEAQ. The CDR3 covers 18 residues. In DNA form, the CDR3 reads TGTGCCAGCAGCCCACTAACCACGACTAGCGGGATCAGGGATGAGCAGTTCTTC. Translation gives CASSPLTTTSGIRDEQFF.

The rearrangement joins TRBV7-6 to TRBJ2-3; perhaps TRBD2 as D (6 bases). V gave up 0 bases and J gave up 6 bases, with 7 bases separating them. CDR3 length: 13 residues. From germline, CDR1 is SGHVS and CDR2 FNYEAQ. The CDR3 loop is CASSLASGDTQYF. Written as DNA, the CDR3 is TGTGCCAGCAGCTTAGCTAGCGGTGATACGCAGTATTTT.

This clone was seen only a few times. V gene TRBV5-1 combines with J gene TRBJ1-1, with D possibly TRBD1 on 6 matching bases. The CDR3 extends over 14 amino acids. Germline CDR1 SGHRS, CDR2 YFSETQ. The V and J ends lost 4 bases and 1 base respectively, with 11 bases between them. The chain's CDR3 is CASSRGGPNTEAFF. The DNA of the CDR3 is TGCGCCAGCAGCCGGGGGGGCCCGAACACTGAAGCTTTCTTT.

J is TRBJ2-5 and V is TRBV2, with D hard to call. Germline CDR1 is SNHLY and CDR2 is FYNNEI. V lost 2 bases and J lost 5, with 21 bases in between. The CDR3 covers 17 residues. The CDR3 DNA follows: TGTGCCAGCAGTGAACCTGGTAGGCTGAGATCACAGGAGACCCAGTACTTC. Protein: CASSEPGRLRSQETQYF.

This chain uses TRBV5-8 with TRBJ1-2, with D possibly being TRBD1 (5 bases). The CDR3 spans 13 residues. The germline CDR1 and CDR2 sequences are SGHTS and YDEGEE. Trimming cost V 1 base and J 7 bases, with 11 bases left between them. CDR3 nucleotides: TGTGCCAGCAGCTTGCGCAGGGTGGGTGGCTACACCTTC. It encodes CASSLRRVGGYTF. Together with reference TRBV5-8 and TRBJ1-2, the CDR3 gives the full variable domain: EAGVTQSPTHLIKTRGQQATLRCSPISGHTSVYWYQQALGLGLQFLLWYDEGEERNRGNFPPRFSGRQFPNYSSELNVNALELEDSALYLCASSLRRVGGYTFGSGTRLTVV.

The chain joins TRBV5-4 to TRBJ1-1, with D perhaps TRBD1 (5 bases). There are 15 residues in the CDR3. Between the trimmed V and J ends, which lost 0 bases and 6 bases, there was a span of 15 bases. The germline V gene encodes CDR1 SGHNT and CDR2 YYREEE (reference sequence). The CDR3 bases are TGTGCCAGCAGCTTGGTTTCTGGCAGGGAAGCTGAAGCTTTCTTT. Protein product: CASSLVSGREAEAFF. The full variable domain, rest sourced from reference TRBV5-4 and TRBJ1-1, is ETGVTQSPTHLIKTRGQQVTLRCSSQSGHNTVSWYQQALGQGPQFIFQYYREEENGRGNFPPRFSGLQFPNYSSELNVNALELDDSALYLCASSLVSGREAEAFFGQGTRLTVV.

The gene calls are TRBV29-1 and TRBJ2-1; 9 nucleotides agree with TRBD1. Trimming took 3 bases from V and 4 from J; bases not matched to a gene: 7. CDR1 is SQVTM, CDR2 ANQGSEA, per germline. The CDR3 runs 15 residues. The DNA of the CDR3 is TGCAGCGTTGAGAAGGCGGGACAGGGTTACAATGAGCAGTTCTTC. It is translated as CSVEKAGQGYNEQFF.

CDR3 region: CASSLLAGKYEQYF. The CDR3 DNA sequence: TGCGCCAGCAGCTTGTTAGCGGGAAAATACGAGCAGTACTTC. This chain connects TRBV5-1 to TRBJ2-7; the match to TRBD2 covers 8 bases. Germline V gene sequence: CDR1 SGHRS, CDR2 YFSETQ. V lost 1 base, J lost 4 bases, and 4 bases stayed unmatched. This CDR3 comprises 14 residues.

The V and J genes are TRBV30 and TRBJ1-2, with D possibly being TRBD1 (5 bases). The CDR3 is 14 residues long. Between the trimmed V and J ends, which lost 7 bases and 7 bases, there was a span of 22 bases. Germline values: CDR1 GTSNPN, CDR2 SVGIG (reference sequence). CDR3 residues: CALLGDRQRLGYTF. CDR3 sequence (DNA): TGTGCCTTATTAGGGGATAGACAGCGCCTTGGCTACACCTTC.

CDR3 in DNA: TGTGCCAGCAGCTCCCACGGGAGGGGCCACCCCTATGGCTACACCTTC. Its translation is CASSSHGRGHPYGYTF. The rearrangement links TRBV14 to TRBJ1-2, with D perhaps TRBD1 (5 bases). CDR1 SGHDN and CDR2 FVKESK come from the germline V gene. V lost 5 bases, J lost 4 bases, and 20 bases lay in between. CDR3 length: 16 amino acids. Filled out from reference TRBV14 and TRBJ1-2, the complete variable domain reads EAGVTQFPSHSVIEKGQTVTLRCDPISGHDNLYWYRRVMGKEIKFLLHFVKESKQDESGMPNNRFLAERTGGTYSTLKVQPAELEDSGVYFCASSSHGRGHPYGYTFGSGTRLTVV.

The J gene is TRBJ1-2, the V gene TRBV10-1; TRBD1 aligns across 9 bases. Germline assignment: CDR1 WNHNN and CDR2 SYGVQD (reference sequence). There are 21 residues in the CDR3. The V segment lost 0 bases and the J segment 4 bases; nucleotides outside the gene matches: 21. CDR3 residues: CASSESMGDRGTGETIYGYTF. DNA of the CDR3: TGCGCCAGCAGTGAGTCGATGGGAGACAGGGGGACCGGGGAAACCATCTATGGCTACACCTTC.

The chain joins TRBV4-1 to TRBJ2-3; maybe TRBD1 (5 bases). Trimming took off 5 bases at V and 0 bases at J, with 12 bases between the two ends. This CDR3 has 15 residues. Germline CDR1 and CDR2: MGHRA and YSYEKL. CDR3 amino acids: CASSRIGQSTDTQYF. The CDR3 DNA reads as TGCGCCAGCAGCAGGATTGGACAAAGCACAGATACGCAGTATTTT.

The chain is built from TRBV4-1 and TRBJ1-1; D is uncertain. V was trimmed by 1 base and J by 1 base, leaving 4 bases between them. The germline CDR1 and CDR2 sequences are MGHRA and YSYEKL. The length of the CDR3 is 13 residues. The CDR3 is CASSQVRNTEAFF. CDR3 DNA: TGCGCCAGCAGCCAAGTCAGGAACACTGAAGCTTTCTTT.

V usage is TRBV7-9 and J usage is TRBJ1-2, with 12 bases lining up with TRBD1. The junction had 7 bases not matched to a gene; V was cut back by 5 bases and J by 6 bases. In germline, CDR1 is SEHNR, CDR2 FQNEAQ (reference sequence). The CDR3 runs to 15 residues. The DNA of the CDR3 is TGTGCCAGCAGCCGCAGGGACAGGGGGCACGATGGCTACACCTTC. Translation gives CASSRRDRGHDGYTF.

This rearrangement joins TRBV15 to TRBJ1-6; D unresolved. This CDR3 contains 9 residues. Germline V gene data show CDR1 as LNHNV and CDR2 as YYDKDF (reference sequence). V gave up 6 bases and J gave up 19 bases, with 10 bases separating them. DNA of the CDR3: TGTGCCACCAGACCTTCTAAACACTTT. As protein: CATRPSKHF.

Worth noting for this clone: The same CDR3 arises from other DNA sequences in this sample as well. V is TRBV9 and J is TRBJ1-5; a possible D gene is TRBD1 (5 bases). CDR1 SGDLS and CDR2 YYNGEE come from the germline V gene. The CDR3 consists of 14 residues. Trimming pared 0 bases from V and 3 bases from J, leaving 7 bases between. Here the CDR3 DNA reads TGTGCCAGCAGCGTAGATGGGGCCAATCAGCCCCAGCATTTT. It is translated as CASSVDGANQPQHF.

This clone has just one count. This sequence joins TRBV9 and TRBJ2-5, with TRBD2 as a possible D gene (5 bases). V was trimmed by 4 bases and J by 0 bases, leaving 10 bases between them. Per germline, CDR1 SGDLS and CDR2 YYNGEE. CDR3 length: 14 amino acids. The CDR3 bases are TGTGCCAGCAGCTTAAGTAGCGACCAAGAGACCCAGTACTTC. Amino acid sequence: CASSLSSDQETQYF. Combining the CDR3 with reference TRBV9 and TRBJ2-5 gives the whole variable domain DSGVTQTPKHLITATGQRVTLRCSPRSGDLSVYWYQQSLDQGLQFLIQYYNGEERAKGNILERFSAQQFPDLHSELNLSSLELGDSALYFCASSLSSDQETQYFGPGTRLLVL.